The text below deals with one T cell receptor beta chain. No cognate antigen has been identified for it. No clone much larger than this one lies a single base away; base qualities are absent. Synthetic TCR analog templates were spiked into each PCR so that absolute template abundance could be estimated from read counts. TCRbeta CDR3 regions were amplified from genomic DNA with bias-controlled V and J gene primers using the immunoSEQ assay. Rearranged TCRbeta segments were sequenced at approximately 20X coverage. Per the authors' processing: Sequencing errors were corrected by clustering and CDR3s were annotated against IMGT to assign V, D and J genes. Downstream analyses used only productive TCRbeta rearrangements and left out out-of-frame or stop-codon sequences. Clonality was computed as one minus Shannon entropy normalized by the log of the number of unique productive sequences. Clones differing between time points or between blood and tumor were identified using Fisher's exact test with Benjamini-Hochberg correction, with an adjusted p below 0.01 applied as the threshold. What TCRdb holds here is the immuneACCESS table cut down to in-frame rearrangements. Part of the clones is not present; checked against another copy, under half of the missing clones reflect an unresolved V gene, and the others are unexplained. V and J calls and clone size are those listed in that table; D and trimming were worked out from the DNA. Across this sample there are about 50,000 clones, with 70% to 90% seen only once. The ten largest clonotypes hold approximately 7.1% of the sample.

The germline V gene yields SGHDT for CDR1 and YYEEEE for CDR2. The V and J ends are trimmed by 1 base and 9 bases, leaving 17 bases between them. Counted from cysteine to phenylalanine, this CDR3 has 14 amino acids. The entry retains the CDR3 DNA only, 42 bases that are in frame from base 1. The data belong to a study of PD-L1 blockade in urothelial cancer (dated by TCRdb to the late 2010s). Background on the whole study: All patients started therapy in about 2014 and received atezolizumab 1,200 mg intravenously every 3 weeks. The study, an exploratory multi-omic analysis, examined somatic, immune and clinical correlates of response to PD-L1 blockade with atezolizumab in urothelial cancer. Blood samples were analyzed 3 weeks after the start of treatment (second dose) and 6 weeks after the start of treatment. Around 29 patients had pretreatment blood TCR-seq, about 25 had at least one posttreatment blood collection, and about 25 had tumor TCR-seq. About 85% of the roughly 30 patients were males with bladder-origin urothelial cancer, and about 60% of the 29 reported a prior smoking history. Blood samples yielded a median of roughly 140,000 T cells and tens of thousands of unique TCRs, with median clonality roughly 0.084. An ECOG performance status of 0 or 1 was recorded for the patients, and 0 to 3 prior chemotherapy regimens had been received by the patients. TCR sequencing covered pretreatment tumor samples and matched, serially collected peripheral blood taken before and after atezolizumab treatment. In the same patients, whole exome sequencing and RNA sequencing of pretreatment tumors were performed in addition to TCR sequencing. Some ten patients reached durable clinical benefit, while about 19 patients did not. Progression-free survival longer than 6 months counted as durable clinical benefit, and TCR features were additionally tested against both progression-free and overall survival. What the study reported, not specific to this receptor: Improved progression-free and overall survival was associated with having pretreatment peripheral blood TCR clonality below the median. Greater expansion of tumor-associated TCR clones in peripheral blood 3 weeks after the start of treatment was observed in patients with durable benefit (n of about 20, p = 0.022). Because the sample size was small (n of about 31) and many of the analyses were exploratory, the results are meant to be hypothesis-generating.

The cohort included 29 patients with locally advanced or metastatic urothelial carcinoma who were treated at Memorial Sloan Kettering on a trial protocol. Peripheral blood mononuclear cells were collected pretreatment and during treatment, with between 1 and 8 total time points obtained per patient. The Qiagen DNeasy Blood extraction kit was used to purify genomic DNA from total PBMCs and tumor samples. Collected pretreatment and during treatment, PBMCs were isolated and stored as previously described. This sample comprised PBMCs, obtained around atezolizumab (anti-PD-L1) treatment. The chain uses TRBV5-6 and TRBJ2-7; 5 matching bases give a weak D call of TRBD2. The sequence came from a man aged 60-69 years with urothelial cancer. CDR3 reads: CASSLSEDPKGQYF. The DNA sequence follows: TGTGCCAGCAGCTTGTCGGAGGATCCTAAGGGGCAGTACTTC.